The entry below describes one T cell receptor (beta chain). This sample stems from a study of blood T cell repertoires in COVID-19. As for the study in general: Samples representing acute and convalescent COVID-19 were sourced from the United States, Italy and Spain.

Only in-frame clones appear in the TCRdb table, and some are missing; sequencing was by immunoSEQ multiplex PCR. The profile shows hundreds of thousands of clones, approximately 91% of them singletons. The receptor was derived from a woman aged 40 to 50 who had recovered from COVID-19. Input material: PBMCs or T cells enriched from blood (not recorded which).

CDR3 in amino acids: CASTPGGYTIYF. In nucleotides, the CDR3 is TGTGCCAGCACCCCCGGAGGTTACACCATATATTTT. This sequence joins TRBV12-3 or TRBV12-4 and TRBJ1-3; D unclear. This CDR3 spans 12 amino acids. Trimming took off 7 bases at V and 8 bases at J, with 12 bases between the two ends.